This TCR beta chain was obtained from a study of T cells after yellow fever vaccination. Template switching by 5'RACE produced TCR cDNA, adding a universal primer site and UMIs. TCRdb ran MiXCR on the 5' RACE reads and lists one entry per CDR3 protein. The data hold approximately 600,000 distinct CDR3 sequences, with more than 9% observed a single time. This clonotype was seen a few times. Its antigen is unidentified. Germline V gene data show CDR1 as SEHNR and CDR2 as FQNEAQ (reference sequence). The V end was cut by 5 bases, the J end by 0 bases, with 19 bases between. The CDR3 contains 17 residues. Study results and limitations: Overlap between CD4 and CD8 compartments was detected for a small share of clonotypes. The study found a weaker secondary response that peaked faster, day 5 versus 15.

The sample in question was PBMCs, obtained on the day of the yellow fever booster vaccination. The clonotype comes from a man aged 25 to 40 who received the YFV17D yellow fever vaccine. The genes are TRBV7-9 and TRBJ1-1, with D maybe TRBD1 (6 bases). In nucleotides, the CDR3 is TGTGCCAGCAGCGCCCCGGGGGCAAACTTCATGAACACTGAAGCTTTCTTT. Translation gives CASSAPGANFMNTEAFF. Full variable domain (outside the CDR3, taken from reference TRBV7-9 and TRBJ1-1): DTGVSQNPRHKITKRGQNVTFRCDPISEHNRLYWYRQTLGQGPEFLTYFQNEAQLEKSRLLSDRFSAERPKGSFSTLEIQRTEQGDSAMYLCASSAPGANFMNTEAFFGQGTRLTVV.